This TCR beta chain was recovered during a study of a mutant IDH1 vaccine in newly diagnosed glioma. Study at large: Eight vaccinations reached patients in weeks 1, 3, 5, 7, 11, 15, 19 and 23. Treated individuals were roughly 62% male and about 38% female, averaging approximately 40 years of age.

Study-level results: Pseudoprogression apparently lacked any relation to changes in top peripheral T cell clonotypes.

Points on this clone: Its antigen is not identified.

Profiled with immunoSEQ multiplex PCR; TCRdb holds only in-frame clones, not every one. The table records more than 50,000 clones, over 75% of them present only once. The time point is: week 11, during vaccination. With topical imiquimod, each dose of the vaccine consisted of 300 ug of mutant IDH1 20-mer peptide. Donors had new IDH1-mutant astrocytomas of WHO grade 3 or 4 (ATRX-lost). This clonotype was obtained from a man aged 40-55 years with glioma. Sequenced material: PBMCs, taken from a glioma patient whose treatment included an IDH1 peptide vaccine.

Written as DNA, the CDR3 is TGCGCCAGCAGCCAAGAAGGATCAGGGGGCATCAGGGAGCAGTTCTTC. Amino acid sequence: CASSQEGSGGIREQFF. This chain connects TRBV4-3 to TRBJ2-1; 8 positions agree with TRBD1. The CDR3 has 16 amino acids. V shed 0 bases and J 10 bases; nucleotides not matched to a gene: 11. Germline V CDR1 and CDR2: LGHNA, YSLEER.